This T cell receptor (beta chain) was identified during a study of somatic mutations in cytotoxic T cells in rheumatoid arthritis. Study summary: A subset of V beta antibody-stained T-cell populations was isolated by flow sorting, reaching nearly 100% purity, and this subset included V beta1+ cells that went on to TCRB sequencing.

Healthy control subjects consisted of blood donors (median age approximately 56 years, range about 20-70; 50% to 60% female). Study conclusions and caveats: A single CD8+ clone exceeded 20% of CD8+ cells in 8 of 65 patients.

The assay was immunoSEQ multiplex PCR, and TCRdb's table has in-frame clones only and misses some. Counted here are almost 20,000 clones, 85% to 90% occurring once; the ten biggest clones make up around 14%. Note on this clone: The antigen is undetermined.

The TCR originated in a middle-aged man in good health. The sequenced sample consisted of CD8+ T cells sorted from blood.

The CDR3 sequence: CASSQDRGGRTAYTF. CDR3 sequence (DNA): TGCGCCAGCAGCCAAGACAGAGGGGGACGCACAGCCTACACCTTC. The V gene is TRBV4-3, the J gene TRBJ1-2; perhaps TRBD1 as D (6 bases). V gave up 0 bases and J gave up 10 bases, with 18 bases separating them. The CDR3 sequence is 15 residues long. Germline CDR1 reads LGHNA; CDR2 reads YSLEER.